These T cell receptor beta chains were read from a single sample in a study of blood T cell repertoires in COVID-19. The repertoire was sequenced with immunoSEQ multiplex PCR; TCRdb's copy has only in-frame clones and lacks some. The data hold roughly 260,000 clones, with more than 75% observed a single time. Sequenced material: peripheral blood. Receptors originate from a man aged 40-49 years who had recovered from COVID-19. Each CDR3 is given with its conserved first and last residue. A D gene is named only where the DNA matches it firmly. Expanded clones get a size class; other rows say once, few or many, or leave the size out.

TRBJ1-3 | NA | TRBV7-9 | 14 | NA | CASKGDNSGNTIYF | TGTGCCAGCAAAGGGGACAACTCTGGAAACACCATATATTTT
TRBJ2-1 | NA | TRBV6-2/TRBV6-3 | 15 | TRBD2 | CASSYGAGGPNEQFF | TGTGCCAGCAGTTATGGAGCGGGGGGGCCCAATGAGCAGTTCTTC
TRBJ1-2 | once | TRBV5-1 | 16 | TRBD1 | CASSFTGTGGIYGYTF | TGCGCCAGCAGCTTTACCGGGACAGGGGGGATCTATGGCTACACCTTC
TRBJ2-5 | once | TRBV7-9 | 15 | TRBD1 | CASTQELQGPLAQYF | TGTGCCAGCACCCAGGAATTACAGGGGCCTTTGGCCCAGTACTTC
TRBJ2-7 | once | TRBV5-1 | 13 | TRBD1 | CASSVGAGTVQYF | TGCGCCAGCAGCGTCGGAGCCGGGACAGTGCAGTACTTC
TRBJ2-5 | once | TRBV9 | 15 | NA | CASSPLSRGSETQYF | TGTGCCAGCAGCCCCTTATCCAGGGGCTCAGAGACCCAGTACTTC
TRBJ2-3 | NA | TRBV5-1 | 15 | TRBD2 | CASSWTSGSTDTQYF | TGCGCCAGCAGCTGGACTAGCGGGAGCACAGATACGCAGTATTTT
TRBJ2-7 | NA | TRBV7-8 | 16 | NA | CASSLGGVTGSYEQYF | TGTGCCAGCAGCTTAGGCGGGGTGACTGGGTCCTACGAGCAGTACTTC
TRBJ2-7 | NA | TRBV9 | 14 | TRBD1 | CASSSTGTGEGQYF | TGTGCCAGCAGCTCCACCGGGACAGGGGAAGGGCAGTACTTC
TRBJ1-5 | NA | TRBV27 | 13 | NA | CASSLLPNQPQHF | TGTGCCAGCAGTCTACTCCCTAATCAGCCCCAGCATTTT
TRBJ2-1 | NA | TRBV9 | 16 | TRBD2 | CASSVGYAGGLNEQFF | TGTGCCAGCAGCGTAGGATACGCGGGAGGCCTCAATGAGCAGTTCTTC
TRBJ2-5 | NA | TRBV13 | 16 | NA | CASTLEGLSPQETQYF | TGTGCCAGCACCCTAGAGGGCCTCAGTCCTCAAGAGACCCAGTACTTC
TRBJ2-2 | once | TRBV14 | 13 | NA | CASAGRVTGELFF | TGTGCCAGCGCGGGGCGAGTCACCGGGGAGCTGTTTTTT
TRBJ2-5 | once | TRBV7-2 | 15 | TRBD2 | CASSTTPGGFETQYF | TGTGCCAGCAGCACCACCCCGGGGGGTTTTGAGACCCAGTACTTC
TRBJ2-1 | once | TRBV15 | 14 | TRBD2 | CATSRAGGGNEQFF | TGTGCCACCAGCAGAGCGGGAGGCGGCAATGAGCAGTTCTTC
TRBJ2-5 | NA | TRBV10-3 | 16 | TRBD2 | CAIRDASGSRQETQYF | TGTGCCATCAGGGACGCTAGCGGGAGTCGCCAAGAGACCCAGTACTTC
TRBJ2-5 | NA | TRBV19 | 13 | NA | CASSVGRQETQYF | TGTGCCAGTAGCGTAGGGAGACAAGAGACCCAGTACTTC
TRBJ1-1 | NA | TRBV9 | 14 | NA | CASSGPGSNTEAFF | TGTGCCAGCAGCGGACCGGGATCTAACACTGAAGCTTTCTTT
TRBJ2-7 | NA | TRBV19 | 11 | NA | CASSILYEQYF | TGTGCCAGTAGTATCCTATACGAGCAGTACTTC
TRBJ2-2 | NA | TRBV7-2 | 15 | TRBD1 | CASSLERDRVRELFF | TGTGCCAGCAGCTTAGAAAGGGACAGGGTCCGGGAGCTGTTTTTT
TRBJ2-1 | few | TRBV11-2 | 16 | NA | CASSLKGRWAYNEQFF | TGTGCCAGCAGCTTAAAAGGGAGGTGGGCCTACAATGAGCAGTTCTTC
TRBJ1-2 | NA | TRBV29-1 | 11 | TRBD1 | CSGTGADGYTF | TGCAGCGGGACAGGGGCAGATGGCTACACCTTC
TRBJ2-1 | NA | TRBV19 | 13 | TRBD2 | CASQGLAGNEQFF | TGTGCCAGTCAGGGACTAGCGGGGAATGAGCAGTTCTTC
TRBJ1-6 | NA | TRBV9 | 16 | NA | CASSSPGGAYNSPLHF | TGTGCCAGCAGCTCTCCAGGTGGCGCCTATAATTCACCCCTCCACTTT
TRBJ2-2 | few | TRBV7-9 | 16 | NA | CASSSYGTTYTGELFF | TGTGCCAGCAGCTCTTACGGGACAACCTACACCGGGGAGCTGTTTTTT
TRBJ2-3 | few | TRBV7-9 | 15 | TRBD1 | CASSGQGIGTDTQYF | TGTGCCAGCAGCGGACAGGGAATTGGAACAGATACGCAGTATTTT
TRBJ2-1 | NA | TRBV19 | 13 | TRBD1 | CASRYRGLNEQFF | TGTGCCAGTAGGTACAGGGGGCTTAATGAGCAGTTCTTC
TRBJ1-5 | NA | TRBV19 | 13 | NA | CASSIARDQPQHF | TGTGCCAGTAGTATAGCCAGGGATCAGCCCCAGCATTTT
TRBJ2-7 | NA | TRBV18 | 14 | TRBD2 | CASSGTSGNYEQYF | TGTGCCAGCTCCGGGACTAGCGGCAATTACGAGCAGTACTTC
TRBJ2-1 | NA | TRBV2 | 15 | TRBD1 | CASSSGTGLSNEQFF | TGTGCCAGCAGCTCCGGGACAGGGCTTAGCAATGAGCAGTTCTTC
TRBJ2-1 | NA | TRBV6-1 | 15 | NA | CASSEWERAYNEQFF | TGTGCCAGCAGTGAATGGGAGCGGGCCTACAATGAGCAGTTCTTC
TRBJ1-5 | NA | TRBV7-8 | 15 | NA | CASSPGWRMGQPQHF | TGTGCCAGCAGCCCTGGATGGAGGATGGGGCAGCCCCAGCATTTT
TRBJ1-2 | NA | TRBV29-1 | 16 | NA | CSVERGGRPTNYGYTF | TGCAGCGTTGAGAGAGGGGGTAGGCCCACTAACTATGGCTACACCTTC
TRBJ2-3 | NA | TRBV10-3 | 17 | TRBD2 | CAISGLADKTSTDTQYF | TGTGCCATCAGTGGACTAGCGGACAAAACTAGCACAGATACGCAGTATTTT
TRBJ2-1 | once | TRBV30 | 17 | TRBD1 | CAWSRRTGTGSHNEQFF | TGTGCCTGGAGTCGACGGACCGGGACAGGGAGCCACAATGAGCAGTTCTTC
TRBJ1-2 | NA | TRBV9 | 16 | TRBD1 | CASSPGDRGVNYGYTF | TGTGCCAGCAGCCCCGGGGACAGGGGGGTTAACTATGGCTACACCTTC
TRBJ2-7 | NA | TRBV6-1 | 16 | NA | CASSEYAGRVSYEQYF | TGTGCCAGCAGTGAATACGCGGGGCGAGTATCCTACGAGCAGTACTTC
TRBJ2-7 | NA | TRBV11-2 | 16 | NA | CASSLVLPRVSGEQYF | TGTGCCAGCAGCTTAGTCCTCCCCAGGGTTTCCGGCGAGCAGTACTTC
TRBJ1-5 | NA | TRBV6-5 | 12 | NA | CASSQGIQPQHF | TGTGCCAGCAGTCAGGGGATTCAGCCCCAGCATTTT
TRBJ2-7 | NA | TRBV14 | 13 | NA | CASSQWGRDEQYF | TGTGCCAGCAGCCAATGGGGGCGGGACGAGCAGTACTTC
TRBJ1-1 | NA | TRBV29-1 | 14 | TRBD1 | CSAGTGGSGTEAFF | TGCAGCGCCGGGACAGGGGGCTCGGGGACTGAAGCTTTCTTT
TRBJ1-2 | NA | TRBV19 | 15 | NA | CASSIRGRQYYGYTF | TGTGCCAGTAGTATAAGAGGTCGACAGTACTATGGCTACACCTTC
TRBJ2-5 | NA | TRBV4-1 | 15 | NA | CASSQPPPYQETQYF | TGCGCCAGCAGCCAACCCCCCCCGTACCAAGAGACCCAGTACTTC
TRBJ2-3 | NA | TRBV6-5 | 12 | TRBD2 | CAVLAGADTQYF | TGTGCCGTTCTAGCGGGCGCAGATACGCAGTATTTT
TRBJ2-3 | NA | TRBV2 | 15 | TRBD2 | CASRNPGLSTDTQYF | TGTGCCAGCAGAAACCCGGGACTAAGCACAGATACGCAGTATTTT
TRBJ2-1 | NA | TRBV5-1 | 13 | NA | CASSLPEYNEQFF | TGCGCCAGCAGCTTGCCAGAATACAATGAGCAGTTCTTC